A single sample is the source of the 30 T cell receptor beta chains below, sequenced in a study of post-analysis software for immune sequencing data. Whole-study findings and limits: In patients, roughly five TRBV segments were more frequent than in controls, with TRBV5-6, TRBV5-1 and TRBV20-1 among them.

Unique molecular identifiers featured in each of the TCR beta cDNA libraries. One entry per CDR3 protein, called by TCRdb with MiXCR from the PCR reads. The repertoire has about 770,000 distinct CDR3 sequences, about 45% of them found once; the top ten carry roughly 4.9%. Antigen specificity for these receptors is unknown. Sequenced material: blood. These receptors originate from a girl aged 10-17 years with multiple sclerosis.

Of note for this clonotype: One end of the junction does not line up with germline, which may come from a read error. The chain employs TRBV7-3 and TRBJ2-1, with 12 bases aligning to TRBD1. The CDR3 sequence is 16 residues long. In germline, CDR1 is SGHTA, CDR2 FQGTGA. As DNA, the CDR3 is TGTGCCAACAGCTTAACGGGACAGGGGGCGAACCTTGAGCAGTTCTTC. It yields the protein CANSLTGQGANLEQFF.

The chain recombines TRBV7-2 with TRBJ2-1; D call uncertain. Trimming cost V 1 base and J 9 bases, with 7 bases left between them. Per germline, CDR1 SGHTA and CDR2 FQGNSA. The CDR3 contains 12 residues. For the CDR3, the DNA is TGTGCCAGCAGCTTAGTCCGCTTTGAGCAGTTCTTC. Its translation is CASSLVRFEQFF.

This clonotype was detected once. V usage is TRBV6-2 or TRBV6-3 and J usage is TRBJ2-7; D possibly corresponds to TRBD2 (6 bases). From germline, CDR1 is MNHEY and CDR2 SVGEGT. The CDR3 is 13 residues long. The V end was cut by 6 bases, the J end by 3 bases, with 12 bases between. CDR3 loop: CASRAGLYYEQYF. The DNA for the CDR3 is TGTGCCAGCAGGGCGGGACTCTACTACGAGCAGTACTTC.

CDR3 bases: TGTGCCAGTAGGACAGGGATAGACAATCAGCCCCAGCATTTT. Translation gives CASRTGIDNQPQHF. The rearrangement uses TRBV12-3 or TRBV12-4 and TRBJ1-5, with 8 bases lining up with TRBD1. V lost 9 bases, J lost 3 bases, and 7 bases stayed unmatched. This CDR3 has 14 residues.

In this sample, this clonotype turned up a few times. The chain links TRBV6-2 or TRBV6-3 to TRBJ2-7; TRBD2 agrees at 8 bases. CDR1 is MNHEY, CDR2 SVGEGT, per germline. The CDR3 runs 15 residues. Trimming took 2 bases from V and 4 from J; bases not matched to a gene: 7. CDR3 amino acids: CASSYPAGEMYEQYF. In nucleotides, the CDR3 is TGTGCCAGCAGTTACCCAGCGGGAGAGATGTACGAGCAGTACTTC.

This clonotype has only a few counts. J is TRBJ2-4 and V is TRBV6-2 or TRBV6-3; TRBD2 matches 9 bases. This CDR3 has 15 amino acids. V was pared by 5 bases and J by 6 bases, with 8 bases of the junction left unmatched. Per germline, CDR1 MNHEY and CDR2 SVGEGT. In DNA, the CDR3 is TGTGCCAGCAGTCCCGAAGCGGGAGGAAGAAACATTCAGTACTTC. Residues: CASSPEAGGRNIQYF.

The V and J genes are TRBV12-3 or TRBV12-4 and TRBJ2-1; TRBD2 aligns across 8 bases. CDR3 length: 13 residues. J gave up 8 bases and V 7 bases, and 7 bases lay outside the gene matches. The DNA for the CDR3 is TGTGCCAGCACCGGGACTAGACCGTATGAGCAGTTCTTC. Amino acid sequence: CASTGTRPYEQFF.

J is TRBJ2-2 and V is TRBV5-1; 9 positions match TRBD1. With V trimmed by 4 bases and J by 4 bases, 8 bases remained unmatched. The CDR3 runs to 16 residues. CDR1 is SGHRS, CDR2 YFSETQ, per germline. The CDR3 bases are TGCGCCAGCAGCCCAGCCGGGACAGGGCCCACCGGGGAGCTGTTTTTT. Its translation is CASSPAGTGPTGELFF.

This clonotype has more than one count but fewer than ten. The chain recombines TRBV20-1 with TRBJ2-4; tentatively, D is TRBD2 (6 bases). The J call may be incorrect, as the DNA end agrees better with TRBJ2-7. The length of the CDR3 is 14 residues. Germline V gene data show CDR1 as DFQATT and CDR2 as SNEGSKA (reference sequence). This chain's CDR3 is CSAPFLQEGSEQYF. The CDR3, as DNA: TGCAGTGCCCCGTTTCTGCAGGAGGGCTCCGAGCAGTACTTC.

This clonotype has a handful of counts. The chain has TRBV20-1 and TRBJ2-7; the match to TRBD2 covers 13 bases. Looked up from germline, CDR1 is DFQATT and CDR2 is SNEGSKA (reference sequence). This CDR3 has 14 amino acids. V shed 5 bases and J 2 bases; nucleotides not matched to a gene: 3. CDR3 sequence (DNA): TGCAGTGCTTCGGGACTAGCGGGGCCCTACGAGCAGTACTTC. Amino acids: CSASGLAGPYEQYF.

This clonotype came up a few times. The chain joins TRBV3-1 to TRBJ2-7, with a weak D call TRBD1 (6 bases). The germline gives CDR1 LGHDT, CDR2 YNNKEL (reference sequence). Trimming removed 0 bases from V and 5 bases from J, with 20 bases in between. The CDR3 runs to 17 residues. The CDR3 DNA follows: TGTGCCAGCAGCCAAGATGGTAGAGGCAGGGGTATCCACGAGCAGTACTTC. It translates to CASSQDGRGRGIHEQYF.

J is TRBJ1-4 and V is TRBV20-1; tentatively, D is TRBD1 (6 bases). Trimming removed 6 bases at V and 4 bases at J, with 12 bases between. The length of the CDR3 is 13 residues. Germline V CDR1 and CDR2: DFQATT, SNEGSKA (reference sequence). The DNA for the CDR3 is TGCAGTGCCGCTCGGGGGCGTAATGAAAAACTGTTTTTT. Its protein is CSAARGRNEKLFF.

Comments on this clonotype: This clone may be a read error of a much larger clone one base away. The DNA of the CDR3 is TGTGCCGGCAGCCCGGTGGGGGGACCCTACGAGCAGTACTTC. It translates to CAGSPVGGPYEQYF. The J gene is TRBJ2-7, the V gene TRBV7-2, with D perhaps TRBD2 (6 bases). Germline CDR1 SGHTA, CDR2 FQGNSA. The CDR3 contains 14 residues.

Concerning this clonotype: Compared with germline, one end of the junction differs, possibly owing to a read error. The chain recombines TRBV18 with TRBJ2-4; 11 bases align to TRBD2. The J call may be faulty, since TRBJ2-7 better matches the DNA end. The germline CDR1 and CDR2 sequences are KGHSH and LQKENI. CDR3 length: 16 amino acids. The CDR3 bases are TGTGCCAGCTCACCACTCCCTAGCGGGAGGTCCTCCGAGCAGTACTTC. It codes for CASSPLPSGRSSEQYF.

This rearrangement joins TRBV28 to TRBJ1-1; no clear D. Deletions cut 3 bases from V and 7 bases from J, with 12 bases between. The germline V gene has CDR1 MDHEN and CDR2 SYDVKM. CDR3 length: 13 amino acids. The CDR3 spells CASSFGNPGEAFF. DNA of the CDR3: TGTGCCAGCAGTTTTGGTAACCCAGGTGAAGCTTTCTTT.

This clonotype was seen a handful of times. The chain joins TRBV29-1 to TRBJ2-1, with 11 bases identical to TRBD2. After removal of 3 bases from V and 4 bases from J, the junction contained 2 bases not matched to a gene. The CDR3 spans 14 residues. Germline V gives CDR1 SQVTM, CDR2 ANQGSEA. The CDR3 nucleotides read TGCAGCGTTGATAGCGGGAGGGATTACAATGAGCAGTTCTTC. Encoded protein: CSVDSGRDYNEQFF.

The rearrangement links TRBV18 to TRBJ2-3; 10 bases line up with TRBD2. The CDR3 is 15 residues long. The V gene's germline CDR1 is KGHSH and CDR2 LQKENI. V shed 4 bases and J 2 bases; nucleotides not matched to a gene: 3. The CDR3 region has the DNA TGTGCCAGCTCACGGACTAGCGGTACCACAGATACGCAGTATTTT. Translation: CASSRTSGTTDTQYF.

Written as DNA, the CDR3 is TGTGCCAGCAGCCAGAGGTCGGCGAGGGAGACTAATGAAAAACTGTTTTTT. This codes for CASSQRSARETNEKLFF. The chain couples TRBV7-8 to TRBJ1-4; no firm D call. The V gene's germline CDR1 is SGHVS and CDR2 FQNEAQ. Trimming pared 5 bases from V and 2 bases from J, leaving 18 bases between. The CDR3 consists of 17 residues.

V is TRBV28 and J is TRBJ2-1, with D perhaps being TRBD1 or TRBD2 (6 bases each). This CDR3 comprises 15 residues. V was trimmed by 8 bases and J by 3 bases, leaving 17 bases between them. Germline lookup yields CDR1 MDHEN and CDR2 SYDVKM. CDR3 DNA: TGTGCCAGCCAGGGGTCGGGACTTAACTACAATGAGCAGTTCTTC. Amino acids: CASQGSGLNYNEQFF.

This clonotype was detected only once. As DNA, the CDR3 is TGTGCCAGCAGCCCCATCCGCAGGGGCACGCTTGGGAACTATGGCTACACCTTC. This encodes CASSPIRRGTLGNYGYTF. The chain couples TRBV7-9 to TRBJ1-2; tentative D call: TRBD1 (6 bases). The germline V and J ends were trimmed by 5 bases and 2 bases, with 24 bases remaining between them. The germline CDR1 and CDR2 sequences are SEHNR and FQNEAQ (reference sequence). The CDR3 consists of 18 residues.

A few counts support this clonotype. The chain is built from TRBV6-6 and TRBJ2-5; TRBD1 matches at 7 bases. V gave up 6 bases and J gave up 2 bases; unmatched junction bases: 6. Looked up from germline, CDR1 is MNHNY and CDR2 is SVGAGI (reference sequence). The CDR3 length is 14 residues. The CDR3 loop is CASRSHRGQETQYF. Here the CDR3 DNA reads TGTGCCAGCAGATCGCACAGGGGTCAAGAGACCCAGTACTTC.

This clonotype was found a few times. The chain joins TRBV5-1 to TRBJ2-3, with 10 nucleotides matching TRBD1. This CDR3 has 16 residues. Germline V gene lookup returns CDR1 SGHRS and CDR2 YFSETQ. V shed 3 bases and J 1 base; nucleotides not matched to a gene: 5. The chain's CDR3 is CASSSRQGAGTDTQYF. Here the CDR3 DNA reads TGCGCCAGCAGCTCCCGACAGGGGGCTGGCACAGATACGCAGTATTTT. Based on the CDR3 plus reference TRBV5-1 and TRBJ2-3, the full variable domain is KAGVTQTPRYLIKTRGQQVTLSCSPISGHRSVSWYQQTPGQGLQFLFEYFSETQRNKGNFPGRFSGRQFSNSRSEMNVSTLELGDSALYLCASSSRQGAGTDTQYFGPGTRLTVL.

This clonotype showed up just a few times. The chain recombines TRBV12-3 or TRBV12-4 with TRBJ2-1; 10 bases match TRBD2. Near its end, the DNA agrees better with TRBJ2-7, so the J call may be wrong. The CDR3 spans 15 residues. CDR3 protein: CASNLAGGSHNEQYF. The CDR3 DNA reads as TGTGCCAGCAACTTAGCGGGAGGCTCCCACAATGAGCAGTACTTC.

The chain is built from TRBV9 and TRBJ2-1, with 7 bases aligning to TRBD2. Germline CDR1 reads SGDLS; CDR2 reads YYNGEE. The CDR3 length is 17 residues. The junction had 15 bases not matched to a gene; V was cut back by 4 bases and J by 5 bases. In DNA, the CDR3 is TGTGCCAGCAGCCATCCCCTAGCGGCAGTAATCGACAATGAGCAGTTCTTC. Translation: CASSHPLAAVIDNEQFF.

The count of this clonotype is one. This chain links TRBV28 with TRBJ1-2; 7 positions agree with TRBD1. CDR3 length: 15 residues. In germline, CDR1 is MDHEN, CDR2 SYDVKM. Trimming took 6 bases from V and 3 from J; bases not matched to a gene: 10. The CDR3 DNA sequence: TGTGCCAGCAGCTCCGGGGGACAGAAAGACTATGGCTACACCTTC. It translates to CASSSGGQKDYGYTF.

This clonotype was observed a handful of times. The genes are TRBV10-3 and TRBJ1-1, with 9 positions matching TRBD1. Germline assignment: CDR1 ENHRY and CDR2 SYGVKD. The CDR3 has 11 amino acids. V gave up 8 bases and J gave up 7 bases; unmatched junction bases: 2. CDR3 loop: CAIAGQGEAFF. As DNA, the CDR3 is TGTGCCATCGCGGGACAGGGTGAAGCTTTCTTT.

This clonotype was counted only a few times. The CDR3 sequence: CRAAVGTDTQYF. In DNA form, the CDR3 reads TGCAGGGCTGCGGTCGGCACAGATACGCAGTATTTT. The rearrangement uses TRBV20-1 and TRBJ2-3, with D unclear. The CDR3 runs to 12 residues. Germline CDR1 and CDR2: DFQATT and SNEGSKA (reference sequence).

The J gene is TRBJ2-5, the V gene TRBV29-1; TRBD2 is a possible D gene (6 bases). The CDR3 totals 15 residues. The V end lost 0 bases, the J end lost 4 bases, and 15 bases lay between the germline ends. Germline-derived CDR1 and CDR2 are SQVTM and ANQGSEA. The chain's CDR3 is CSVEDPWRDRETQYF. The CDR3 DNA reads TGCAGCGTTGAAGATCCTTGGAGGGATCGAGAGACCCAGTACTTC.

The rearrangement joins TRBV12-3 or TRBV12-4 to TRBJ2-3, with 11 bases aligning to TRBD2. V was pared by 3 bases and J by 0 bases, with 5 bases of the junction left unmatched. The CDR3 extends over 17 amino acids. CDR3 DNA sequence: TGTGCCAGCAGTTTGAGACTAGCGGGGACTAGCACAGATACGCAGTATTTT. Its translation is CASSLRLAGTSTDTQYF.

The CDR3 DNA reads as TGCAGTGCTAATAAAAATGACAATGAGCAGTTCTTC. It is translated as CSANKNDNEQFF. The chain links TRBV20-1 to TRBJ2-1; D not certain. Germline-derived CDR1 and CDR2 are DFQATT and SNEGSKA (reference sequence). V was clipped by 4 bases and J by 5 bases, with 9 bases between them. The CDR3 spans 12 residues.